Below are 11 T cell receptor beta chains sequenced from a single sample in a study of control samples from healthy donors and cancer patients. The data were produced by immunoSEQ multiplex PCR, yet TCRdb's version contains in-frame clones alone and is incomplete. The profile shows 85,000 to 95,000 clones, about 88% of them singletons. Sequencing input: blood. These receptors were obtained from a woman aged 65 to 85 in good health.

This chain links TRBV20-1 with TRBJ2-5; D unresolved. V lost 7 bases and J 7 bases, leaving 13 bases between the germline ends. The CDR3 is 11 amino acids. Germline values: CDR1 DFQATT, CDR2 SNEGSKA (reference sequence). Written as DNA, the CDR3 is TGCAGTGTGACCCTAATTGGGACCCAGTACTTC. As protein: CSVTLIGTQYF.

The V gene is TRBV11-2, the J gene TRBJ2-1, with a tentative D call TRBD2 (5 bases). Trimming removed 1 base from V and 7 bases from J, with 8 bases in between. From germline, CDR1 is SGHAT and CDR2 FQNNGV. This CDR3 spans 13 amino acids. CDR3 protein: CASSLVRGNEQFF. CDR3 sequence (DNA): TGTGCCAGCAGCTTAGTAAGAGGGAATGAGCAGTTCTTC.

This clone has more than one count but fewer than ten. This chain links TRBV19 with TRBJ2-1; tentatively, D is TRBD1 (6 bases). Germline CDR1 reads LNHDA; CDR2 reads SQIVND (reference sequence). CDR3 size: 13 residues. Trimming stripped 6 bases from V and 3 bases from J, with 9 bases between. The DNA of the CDR3 is TGTGCCAGTAGATCAGGGGTCTACAATGAGCAGTTCTTC. This sequence encodes CASRSGVYNEQFF.

This rearrangement joins TRBV12-3 or TRBV12-4 to TRBJ1-1; no definite D call. Trimming removed 1 base from V and 7 bases from J, with 7 bases in between. The CDR3 consists of 12 residues. CDR3 in amino acids: CASSLEGFEAFF. DNA of the CDR3: TGTGCCAGCAGTTTAGAGGGTTTTGAAGCTTTCTTT.

This clone was seen once. This chain links TRBV6-1 with TRBJ1-1; no clear D. Germline lookup yields CDR1 MNHNS and CDR2 SASEGT. V lost 2 bases to trimming and J lost 4 bases, with 17 bases between them. CDR3 length: 16 amino acids. The CDR3 region has the DNA TGTGCCAGCAGTGAATCCGCTCTCCCGACGGCCACTGAAGCTTTCTTT. It codes for CASSESALPTATEAFF.

This clone counts as large. V is TRBV28 and J is TRBJ2-2; D unresolved. Germline CDR1 MDHEN, CDR2 SYDVKM. V was cut by 6 bases and J by 8 bases, with 13 bases left in between. CDR3 size: 13 residues. CDR3 DNA sequence: TGTGCCAGCAGCCTCGAGGTTTGGGGGGAGCTGTTTTTT. Translating gives CASSLEVWGELFF.

The rearrangement joins TRBV6-5 to TRBJ1-5; weak D call: TRBD1 (5 bases). Trimming cost V 5 bases and J 5 bases, with 16 bases left between them. Germline V CDR1 and CDR2: MNHEY, SVGAGI. There are 15 residues in the CDR3. The CDR3 DNA reads as TGTGCCAGCAGTAGCCCCCAGGGCTTCTATCAGCCCCAGCATTTT. It yields the protein CASSSPQGFYQPQHF.

The genes are TRBV19 and TRBJ2-1; D perhaps matches TRBD2 (6 bases). Germline loops: CDR1 LNHDA, CDR2 SQIVND (reference sequence). CDR3 length: 14 residues. The V and J ends lost 10 bases and 9 bases respectively, with 22 bases between them. CDR3: CATSLGAGTTEQFF. CDR3 bases: TGTGCCACTTCCTTAGGTGCGGGAACGACTGAGCAGTTCTTC.

The chain carries TRBV4-3 and TRBJ2-7; perhaps D is TRBD1 or TRBD2 (6 bases each). Germline lookup yields CDR1 LGHNA and CDR2 YSLEER. The CDR3 loop spans 14 amino acids. V shed 4 bases and J shed 6 bases, with 16 bases lying between them. The CDR3 nucleotides are TGCGCCAGCAGCCTCATGGGGGGCGGCTCCGAGCAGTACTTC. Residues: CASSLMGGGSEQYF.

The chain carries TRBV5-4 and TRBJ1-3; 7 nucleotides match TRBD1. This CDR3 region has 14 residues. CDR1 is SGHNT and CDR2 is YYREEE in the germline V gene (reference sequence). The V and J ends lost 3 bases and 4 bases, in that order; junction bases with no gene match: 4. Here the CDR3 DNA reads TGTGCCAGCAGCTCGACAGGGACGGGAAACACCATATATTTT. Its protein product is CASSSTGTGNTIYF.

The chain employs TRBV7-2 and TRBJ1-1; D ambiguous. CDR1 and CDR2 (germline): SGHTA, FQGNSA. The length of the CDR3 is 13 residues. With 1 base removed from V and 9 bases from J, the gap between germline ends came to 12 bases. Here the CDR3 reads CASSLVLGSQAFF. In DNA, the CDR3 is TGTGCCAGCAGCTTAGTCCTCGGTTCACAAGCTTTCTTT.